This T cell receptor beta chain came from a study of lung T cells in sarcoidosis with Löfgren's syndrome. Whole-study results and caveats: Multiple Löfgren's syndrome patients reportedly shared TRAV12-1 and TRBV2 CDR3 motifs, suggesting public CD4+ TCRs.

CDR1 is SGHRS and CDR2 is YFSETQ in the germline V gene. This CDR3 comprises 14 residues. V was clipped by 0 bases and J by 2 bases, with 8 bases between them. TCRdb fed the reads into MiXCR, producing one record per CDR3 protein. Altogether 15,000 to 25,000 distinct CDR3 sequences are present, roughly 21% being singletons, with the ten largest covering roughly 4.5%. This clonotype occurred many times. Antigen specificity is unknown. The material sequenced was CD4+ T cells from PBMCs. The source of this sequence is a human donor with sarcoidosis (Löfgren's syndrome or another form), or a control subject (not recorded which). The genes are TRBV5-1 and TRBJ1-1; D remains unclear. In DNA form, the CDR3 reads TGCGCCAGCAGCTTGGCCGCAGGTAACACTGAAGCTTTCTTT. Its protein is CASSLAAGNTEAFF. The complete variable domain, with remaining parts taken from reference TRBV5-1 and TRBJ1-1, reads KAGVTQTPRYLIKTRGQQVTLSCSPISGHRSVSWYQQTPGQGLQFLFEYFSETQRNKGNFPGRFSGRQFSNSRSEMNVSTLELGDSALYLCASSLAAGNTEAFFGQGTRLTVV.